The present T cell receptor beta chain was sequenced within a study of beta chain features in type 1 diabetes. Study-wide findings and caveats: There was a moderate but significant shortening of TCRB CDR3s in all four CD4+ subsets of Type 1 diabetes patients.

As for this clone: The antigen is not known.

Expressed TCRB transcripts were sequenced after all isolated RNA was converted to cDNA. Regulatory, naive and central memory T cell samples averaged about 3.57 million reads. The assay was immunoSEQ multiplex PCR, and TCRdb's table has in-frame clones only and misses some. This sample has 130,000 to 150,000 clones, with nearly 9.5% found just once. V shed 5 bases and J 4 bases; nucleotides not matched to a gene: 9. Germline values: CDR1 MNHEY, CDR2 SMNVEV (reference sequence). This CDR3 is 18 amino acids long. The rearrangement uses TRBV27 and TRBJ2-2; 14 bases line up with TRBD2. This receptor was taken from a man aged 18 to 35 in good health. Material for sequencing was central memory CD4+ T cells from blood. The CDR3 sequence is CASSRLAGGERVTGELFF. DNA of the CDR3: TGTGCCAGCAGTCGACTAGCGGGGGGGGAACGTGTCACCGGGGAGCTGTTTTTT.